The TCR beta chain under discussion was sequenced for a study of shared clonotypes between healthy human individuals. Study outcomes and limitations: In having few donors, the study represented limited genetic and exposure-history diversity.

TCRdb keeps only in-frame clones here, not all; method: immunoSEQ multiplex PCR. The profile shows approximately 2,000,000 clones, 93% of them singletons. CD45RO-negative cells were positively selected for CCR7, leaving out terminally differentiated effector memory CD45RA+ cells. With regard to this clone: The antigen is unknown.

Germline assignment: CDR1 SGHTA and CDR2 FQGTGA. The CDR3 is 15 amino acids. The ends were cut back, 2 bases at V and 2 bases at J, with 13 bases in the middle. The sequence was collected from a young man in good health. Some clones in this sample may be carry-over from other donors' samples. Sequencing was performed on naive CD8+ T cells from PBMCs. The chain combines TRBV7-3 with TRBJ2-7, with D unresolved. CDR3 nucleotide sequence: TGTGCCAGCAGCTTAGGCGCAGACCACACCTACGAGCAGTACTTC. Its translation: CASSLGADHTYEQYF. Full variable domain (missing parts from reference TRBV7-3 and TRBJ2-7): GAGVSQTPSNKVTEKGKYVELRCDPISGHTALYWYRQSLGQGPEFLIYFQGTGAADDSGLPNDRFFAVRPEGSVSTLKIQRTERGDSAVYLCASSLGADHTYEQYFGPGTRLTVT.